The entry below gives a single TCR beta chain sequence along with its context. Trimming stripped 1 base from V and 10 bases from J, with 16 bases between. The CDR3 is 15 amino acids. Looked up from germline, CDR1 is MGHDK and CDR2 is SYGVNS. Noted time point: pretreatment peripheral blood. Anywhere from 1 to 8 samples came from each patient, spanning pretreatment and on-treatment. This sample is part of a study of PD-L1 blockade in urothelial cancer. Across the whole study: A median blood sample held about 140,000 T cells and roughly 79,000 unique TCRs.

Data came from immunoSEQ multiplex PCR; TCRdb stores just in-frame clones and leaves some out. The repertoire holds 70,000 to 100,000 clones, with around 83% as singletons. The sequencing used PBMCs, collected around atezolizumab (anti-PD-L1) treatment. The chain is built from TRBV25-1 and TRBJ1-4; the D gene is possibly TRBD1 (5 bases). The TCR was taken from a man in his fifties or sixties with urothelial cancer. The DNA for the CDR3 is TGTGCCAGCAGTGAATCTACTCCATCGGGGGGAAAACTGTTTTTT. Translating gives CASSESTPSGGKLFF.